The 9 T cell receptor beta chains below all came from one sample that was sequenced in a study of OX40 agonist ivuxolimab in advanced cancers. Assay used: immunoSEQ multiplex PCR; TCRdb lists only in-frame clones, some missing. The data contain some 62,000 clones, around 74% of them singletons. The specimen was CD4+ or CD8+ T cells sorted from blood, collected in a trial of the OX40 agonist ivuxolimab. The source of these receptors is an adult with an advanced solid tumor such as melanoma, head and neck, liver or kidney cancer.

The V and J genes are TRBV30 and TRBJ2-5, with TRBD2 matching over 7 bases. CDR3 length: 13 amino acids. Per germline, CDR1 GTSNPN and CDR2 SVGIG (reference sequence). After removal of 4 bases from V and 10 bases from J, the junction contained 12 bases not matched to a gene. The chain's CDR3 is CAWTEDSGDNQYF. CDR3 nucleotide sequence: TGTGCCTGGACCGAAGACAGCGGGGATAACCAGTACTTC.

V is TRBV19 and J is TRBJ2-7; D gene uncertain. Germline V gives CDR1 LNHDA, CDR2 SQIVND (reference sequence). V lost 3 bases and J 2 bases, leaving 14 bases between the germline ends. The CDR3 totals 15 residues. The CDR3: CASSISGYSPYEQYF. The DNA of the CDR3 is TGTGCCAGTAGTATTTCAGGCTACTCCCCCTACGAGCAGTACTTC. Supplemented by reference TRBV19 and TRBJ2-7, the full variable domain reads DGGITQSPKYLFRKEGQNVTLSCEQNLNHDAMYWYRQDPGQGLRLIYYSQIVNDFQKGDIAEGYSVSREKKESFPLTVTSAQKNPTAFYLCASSISGYSPYEQYFGPGTRLTVT.

This sequence joins TRBV7-2 and TRBJ1-3, with D possibly matching TRBD1 (5 bases). The germline gives CDR1 SGHTA, CDR2 FQGNSA. Trimming left V 5 bases short and J 1 base short, with 9 bases between. CDR3 length equals 14 residues. The CDR3 bases are TGTGCCAGCAGCCTGGGGGGTTCTGGAAACACCATATATTTT. Translation: CASSLGGSGNTIYF.

The chain carries TRBV19 and TRBJ1-1, with D unclear. The germline CDR1 and CDR2 sequences are LNHDA and SQIVND (reference sequence). The CDR3 covers 15 residues. Trimming took off 4 bases at V and 3 bases at J, with 15 bases between the two ends. In DNA form, the CDR3 reads TGTGCCAGTAGTACCGATTGGGGTGGGTACACTGAAGCTTTCTTT. Translated, it gives CASSTDWGGYTEAFF.

The chain joins TRBV5-8 to TRBJ2-7, with unresolved D. V was cut by 4 bases and J by 3 bases, with 11 bases left in between. Germline-derived CDR1 and CDR2 are SGHTS and YDEGEE. The CDR3 covers 13 residues. The CDR3 loop is CASSPDTLYEQYF. DNA of the CDR3: TGTGCCAGCAGCCCCGACACCCTCTACGAGCAGTACTTC.

The chain has TRBV5-1 and TRBJ2-3; possible D gene TRBD1, 6 bases. Germline V gene sequence: CDR1 SGHRS, CDR2 YFSETQ. V was pared by 7 bases and J by 4 bases, with 16 bases between. The CDR3 covers 14 residues. CDR3 sequence: CASRPEGVSDTQYF. The DNA for the CDR3 is TGCGCCAGCCGACCTGAGGGGGTTTCAGATACGCAGTATTTT.

V is TRBV14 and J is TRBJ2-7, with D maybe TRBD2 (7 bases). This CDR3 contains 16 residues. Trimming removed 1 base from V and 0 bases from J, with 13 bases in between. CDR1 is SGHDN and CDR2 is FVKESK in the germline V gene. The chain's CDR3 is CASSQVGGGASYEQYF. CDR3 nucleotides: TGTGCCAGCAGCCAAGTAGGAGGGGGGGCCTCCTACGAGCAGTACTTC.

V gene TRBV6-1 combines with J gene TRBJ2-7, with 7 bases fitting TRBD1. The germline V gene encodes CDR1 MNHNS and CDR2 SASEGT. The CDR3 has 13 residues. The V segment lost 6 bases and the J segment 7 bases; nucleotides outside the gene matches: 9. The CDR3 region is CASRQTGPEEQYF. In DNA, the CDR3 is TGTGCCAGCAGGCAGACAGGGCCGGAGGAGCAGTACTTC.

This rearrangement joins TRBV10-3 to TRBJ2-3; D might be TRBD2 (7 bases). V shed 3 bases and J shed 4 bases, with 20 bases lying between them. This CDR3 is built from 17 residues. CDR1 and CDR2 (germline): ENHRY, SYGVKD. CDR3 sequence reads: CAISDEGGGHNADTQYF. The CDR3 DNA sequence: TGTGCCATCAGTGATGAGGGCGGGGGCCATAATGCAGATACGCAGTATTTT.